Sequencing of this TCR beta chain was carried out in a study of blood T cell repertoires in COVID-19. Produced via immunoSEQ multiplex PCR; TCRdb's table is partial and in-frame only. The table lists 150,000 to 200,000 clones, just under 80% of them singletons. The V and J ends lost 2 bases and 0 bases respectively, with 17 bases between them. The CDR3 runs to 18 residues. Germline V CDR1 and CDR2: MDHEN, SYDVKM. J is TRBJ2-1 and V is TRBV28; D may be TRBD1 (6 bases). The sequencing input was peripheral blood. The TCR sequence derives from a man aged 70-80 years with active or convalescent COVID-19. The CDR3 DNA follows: TGTGCCAGCAGTTTAGGGGGCATAGCCTTAAGCTCCTACAATGAGCAGTTCTTC. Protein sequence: CASSLGGIALSSYNEQFF. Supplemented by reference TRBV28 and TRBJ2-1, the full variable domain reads DVKVTQSSRYLVKRTGEKVFLECVQDMDHENMFWYRQDPGLGLRLIYFSYDVKMKEKGDIPEGYSVSREKKERFSLILESASTNQTSMYLCASSLGGIALSSYNEQFFGPGTRLTVL.